Below are 2 T cell receptor beta chains sequenced from a single sample in a study of regulatory T cells in long-lasting Graves disease. The time point: newly diagnosed GD, antithyroid drugs for less than 3 months. PBMC RNA was the source of the TCR library. CDR3-region Arm-PCR and iRepertoire HTBI primers produced the TCR beta libraries. Using its own MiXCR run on the multiplex PCR reads, TCRdb lists one record per CDR3 protein. This sample yields 400,000 to 500,000 distinct CDR3 sequences, of which 14% are seen a single time; under 20% belongs to the top ten. These same records also appear under a second study, on T cells in Graves' hyperthyroidism and ophthalmopathy.

Sequencing was performed on peripheral blood mononuclear cells (PBMCs), taken at new diagnosis, from a patient treated with antithyroid drugs. The receptors derive from a woman aged 50 to 60 with Graves disease.

This clonotype was detected many times. This chain uses TRBV9 with TRBJ2-1, with D perhaps TRBD2 (6 bases). In germline, CDR1 is SGDLS, CDR2 YYNGEE. Trimming pared 0 bases from V and 7 bases from J, leaving 14 bases between. The CDR3 runs 15 residues. The DNA for the CDR3 is TGTGCCAGCAGCGTAGGCTCGGGAGTGGGTAATGAGCAGTTCTTC. Translating gives CASSVGSGVGNEQFF. The complete variable domain, with remaining parts taken from reference TRBV9 and TRBJ2-1, reads DSGVTQTPKHLITATGQRVTLRCSPRSGDLSVYWYQQSLDQGLQFLIQYYNGEERAKGNILERFSAQQFPDLHSELNLSSLELGDSALYFCASSVGSGVGNEQFFGPGTRLTVL.

The sample holds many counts of this clonotype. This chain uses TRBV28 with TRBJ2-5; 7 bases match TRBD2. The CDR3 is made up of 15 amino acids. V was clipped by 5 bases and J by 2 bases; unmatched bases: 8. Germline V gives CDR1 MDHEN, CDR2 SYDVKM. The CDR3 loop is CASSQEGRAQETQYF. The CDR3 bases are TGTGCCAGCAGTCAGGAGGGGAGGGCGCAAGAGACCCAGTACTTC.